Listed here are 19 T cell receptor beta chains from one sample, sequenced in a study of CD8+CD57+ T cells in acquired aplastic anemia. CDR3 and TCR beta VDJ profiling relied on a genomic DNA template. Using its own MiXCR run on the reads, TCRdb lists one record per CDR3 protein. In the table there are under 350,000 distinct CDR3 sequences, roughly 59% of which are singletons. Before being chosen for sequencing, patients had shown CD8+CD57+ cell expansion by flow cytometry. Sequences were obtained from sorted CD4+, CD8+, or CD8+CD57+ T cells (not recorded which) from PBMCs. All receptors derive from a human donor with aplastic anemia.

The CDR3 DNA is TGTGCCAGCAGTCCAGGACCCTTTAACACCGGGGAGCTGTTTTTT. Translating gives CASSPGPFNTGELFF. V is TRBV6-4 and J is TRBJ2-2; no firm D call. Trimming removed 5 bases at V and 2 bases at J, with 12 bases between. CDR1 and CDR2 from the germline V gene are MRHNA and SNTAGT. CDR3 size: 15 residues.

J is TRBJ2-2 and V is TRBV20-1; D remains ambiguous. The CDR3 is 13 residues long. The V end was cut by 1 base, the J end by 4 bases, with 7 bases between. CDR1 and CDR2 (germline): DFQATT, SNEGSKA (reference sequence). This chain's CDR3 is CSARGPLTGELFF. The CDR3 DNA reads TGCAGTGCTAGAGGGCCGCTCACCGGGGAGCTGTTTTTT.

This clonotype was detected many times. This chain connects TRBV5-8 to TRBJ2-1; D remains unclear. The length of the CDR3 is 15 residues. The V and J ends lost 0 bases and 2 bases respectively, with 9 bases between them. Looked up from germline, CDR1 is SGHTS and CDR2 is YDEGEE. CDR3 nucleotides: TGTGCCAGCAGCTTGGGCGGAGCTACCTACAATGAGCAGTTCTTC. As protein: CASSLGGATYNEQFF.

The V gene is TRBV2, the J gene TRBJ1-2, with D unresolved. Germline V gene data show CDR1 as SNHLY and CDR2 as FYNNEI. Trimming cost V 2 bases and J 5 bases, with 6 bases left between them. The CDR3 sequence is 12 residues long. CDR3 sequence (DNA): TGTGCCAGCAGTGAACAGTCTTATGGCTACACCTTC. This encodes CASSEQSYGYTF.

This clonotype has a handful of counts. This chain uses TRBV12-3 or TRBV12-4 with TRBJ2-7, with D hard to call. The V end lost 2 bases, the J end lost 5 bases, and 13 bases lay between the germline ends. The CDR3 sequence is 14 residues long. In DNA form, the CDR3 reads TGTGCCAGCAGTTTAAGGGCTAGGGTCGACGAGCAGTACTTC. As protein: CASSLRARVDEQYF.

The rearrangement joins TRBV2 to TRBJ2-1; 7 bases match TRBD2. J lost 3 bases, V lost 5 bases, and 10 bases had no gene match. The CDR3 is 16 amino acids. Germline assignment: CDR1 SNHLY and CDR2 FYNNEI. The CDR3 reads CASSHDETSYYNEQFF. The CDR3 region has the DNA TGTGCCAGCAGTCACGACGAGACTAGCTACTACAATGAGCAGTTCTTC.

Note on this clonotype: A much bigger clone sits one base away, suggesting this may be a read error. The rearrangement links TRBV18 to TRBJ1-5; the D gene is possibly TRBD1 (5 bases). CDR3 length: 14 residues. Germline-derived CDR1 and CDR2 are KGHSH and LQKENI. The CDR3 DNA reads as TGTGCCAGCCCACCATCGGGGGTGGGTCAGCCCCAGCATTTT. Translated: CASPPSGVGQPQHF. The full variable domain, with the rest looked up from reference TRBV18 and TRBJ1-5, is NAGVMQNPRHLVRRRGQEARLRCSPMKGHSHVYWYRQLPEEGLKFMVYLQKENIIDESGMPKERFSAEFPKEGPSILRIQQVVRGDSAAYFCASPPSGVGQPQHFGDGTRLSIL.

V and J are TRBV3-1 and TRBJ1-1; D not resolved. Trimming left V 2 bases short and J 6 bases short, with 10 bases between. There are 13 residues in the CDR3. In germline, CDR1 is LGHDT, CDR2 YNNKEL (reference sequence). Written as DNA, the CDR3 is TGTGCCAGCAGCCAAAGGGAATCTTCTGAAGCTTTCTTT. Protein: CASSQRESSEAFF.

The V call is TRBV2, the J call TRBJ2-2; no reliable D call. V gave up 7 bases and J gave up 0 bases, with 9 bases separating them. Germline CDR1 reads SNHLY; CDR2 reads FYNNEI. CDR3 length equals 14 residues. The CDR3 region is CASKWSANTGELFF. CDR3 nucleotide sequence: TGTGCCAGCAAATGGTCTGCGAACACCGGGGAGCTGTTTTTT.

This clonotype was counted between two and nine times. The rearrangement uses TRBV18 and TRBJ2-1; 13 nucleotides agree with TRBD2. The CDR3 is made up of 15 amino acids. CDR1 and CDR2 from the germline V gene are KGHSH and LQKENI. V trimming: 5 bases; J trimming: 8 bases; junction bases outside the gene matches: 6. CDR3 region: CASSRTSGSGDEQFF. The CDR3 DNA follows: TGTGCCAGCTCAAGGACTAGCGGGAGTGGGGATGAGCAGTTCTTC.

This clonotype was found a few times. The CDR3 DNA follows: TGCGCCAGCAGCTTCTCCTTATACCAGGAAGGAAACACCATATATTTT. Amino acid sequence: CASSFSLYQEGNTIYF. This rearrangement joins TRBV5-1 to TRBJ1-3; D ambiguous. The CDR3 is 16 residues long. Germline V gene lookup returns CDR1 SGHRS and CDR2 YFSETQ. Between the trimmed V and J ends, which lost 2 bases and 4 bases, there was a span of 16 bases.

In this sample, this clonotype turned up a few times. The V call is TRBV18, the J call TRBJ2-2, with 8 positions matching TRBD2. V lost 4 bases to trimming and J lost 1 base; unmatched junction nucleotides: 5. This CDR3 comprises 16 residues. Germline values: CDR1 KGHSH, CDR2 LQKENI. The CDR3 DNA sequence: TGTGCCAGCTCACAGACTAGCGTGGGGAACACCGGGGAGCTGTTTTTT. The encoded protein is CASSQTSVGNTGELFF. Full variable domain (outside the CDR3, taken from reference TRBV18 and TRBJ2-2): NAGVMQNPRHLVRRRGQEARLRCSPMKGHSHVYWYRQLPEEGLKFMVYLQKENIIDESGMPKERFSAEFPKEGPSILRIQQVVRGDSAAYFCASSQTSVGNTGELFFGEGSRLTVL.

The chain recombines TRBV7-2 with TRBJ2-1, with 9 bases that match TRBD2. The CDR3 consists of 13 residues. J was trimmed by 13 bases and V by 5 bases; bases with no gene match: 9. From germline, CDR1 is SGHTA and CDR2 FQGNSA. For the CDR3, the DNA is TGTGCCAGCAGCCCCAGACTAGCGGAGGACCAGTTCTTC. Amino acid sequence: CASSPRLAEDQFF.

The J gene is TRBJ2-1, the V gene TRBV5-1; 11 bases line up with TRBD1. This CDR3 region has 15 residues. CDR1 is SGHRS and CDR2 is YFSETQ in the germline V gene. The ends lost 2 bases at V and 9 bases at J; junction bases unmatched: 7. CDR3 protein: CASSLGTGGNTEQFF. In DNA form, the CDR3 reads TGCGCCAGCAGCTTAGGGACAGGGGGGAACACTGAGCAGTTCTTC.

Of note for this clonotype: One end of the junction does not line up with germline, which may come from a read error. V usage is TRBV19 and J usage is TRBJ1-1, with 7 bases identical to TRBD1. The CDR3 contains 14 residues. The germline V gene has CDR1 LNHDA and CDR2 SQIVND (reference sequence). The CDR3 DNA is TGTGCCTGTAGGAGGGACAGTTTGAACACTAAAGCTTTCTTT. Translation gives CACRRDSLNTKAFF. The full variable domain, rest sourced from reference TRBV19 and TRBJ1-1, is DGGITQSPKYLFRKEGQNVTLSCEQNLNHDAMYWYRQDPGQGLRLIYYSQIVNDFQKGDIAEGYSVSREKKESFPLTVTSAQKNPTAFYLCACRRDSLNTKAFFGQGTRLTVV.

The chain recombines TRBV6-5 with TRBJ1-6; TRBD1 matches 7 bases. This CDR3 comprises 15 residues. Germline loops: CDR1 MNHEY, CDR2 SVGAGI. J lost 9 bases, V lost 10 bases, and 15 bases had no gene match. CDR3 sequence reads: CANTDQTGKGSPLHF. CDR3 nucleotide sequence: TGTGCCAACACCGACCAGACAGGGAAAGGTTCACCCCTCCACTTT.

The sample holds many counts of this clonotype. V and J are TRBV7-6 and TRBJ1-1, with a possible D match to TRBD1 (5 bases). The length of the CDR3 is 14 residues. Germline V gene data show CDR1 as SGHVS and CDR2 as FNYEAQ. Trimming removed 3 bases from V and 8 bases from J, with 16 bases in between. For the CDR3, the DNA is TGTGCCAGCAGCTTTTTTGGGCTTGGGGCCGAAGCTTTCTTT. It specifies CASSFFGLGAEAFF.

This clonotype was seen ten or more times. This sequence joins TRBV20-1 and TRBJ1-1, with D uncertain. The CDR3 has 12 residues. V was shortened by 7 bases and J by 0 bases, with 9 bases between the two germline ends. Germline V gives CDR1 DFQATT, CDR2 SNEGSKA (reference sequence). CDR3: CSGSGMNTEAFF. In DNA, the CDR3 is TGCAGTGGAAGCGGGATGAACACTGAAGCTTTCTTT.

The V gene is TRBV29-1, the J gene TRBJ1-1; the match to TRBD1 covers 10 bases. Trimming took 7 bases from V and 5 from J; bases not matched to a gene: 7. This CDR3 comprises 13 residues. Germline V lookup: CDR1 SQVTM, CDR2 ANQGSEA. For the CDR3, the DNA is TGCAGCGCCTTGACAGGGGGCGTAACTGAAGCTTTCTTT. Translation gives CSALTGGVTEAFF.